Each of the 13 T cell receptor beta chains below was sequenced from the same sample in a study of T-cell reconstitution after alpha-beta-depleted transplantation in children. Unique molecular identifiers were incorporated during preparation of the TCRbeta library. TCRdb reprocessed the PCR reads via MiXCR and lists one record per CDR3 protein. The sample contains over 150,000 distinct CDR3 sequences, 6.6% of which appear only once. The sequencing used PBMCs, collected before TCRalphabeta/CD19-depleted stem cell transplant. These receptor sequences come from a boy between 2 and 15 years old with acute lymphoblastic leukemia, due to receive a stem cell transplant.

The chain carries TRBV2 and TRBJ2-3, with 8 bases aligning to TRBD2. J gave up 7 bases and V 4 bases, and 7 bases lay outside the gene matches. The germline V gene encodes CDR1 SNHLY and CDR2 FYNNEI. CDR3 length: 14 residues. The chain's CDR3 is CASSGGGGPYTQYF. Written as DNA, the CDR3 is TGTGCCAGCAGTGGCGGCGGGGGGCCGTATACGCAGTATTTT. The complete variable domain, with remaining parts taken from reference TRBV2 and TRBJ2-3, reads EPEVTQTPSHQVTQMGQEVILRCVPISNHLYFYWYRQILGQKVEFLVSFYNNEISEKSEIFDDQFSVERPDGSNFTLKIRSTKLEDSAMYFCASSGGGGPYTQYFGPGTRLTVL.

The chain combines TRBV7-2 with TRBJ2-5; 8 bases line up with TRBD2. CDR3 length: 15 residues. V was pared by 5 bases and J by 3 bases, with 8 bases of the junction left unmatched. Germline CDR1 SGHTA, CDR2 FQGNSA. CDR3 DNA sequence: TGTGCCAGCAGCCGTGGGGAGCGGGGGAAAGAGACCCAGTACTTC. Encoded protein: CASSRGERGKETQYF.

This clonotype has at least ten counts. The V gene is TRBV14, the J gene TRBJ2-1; 8 nucleotides match TRBD1. The CDR3 runs to 13 residues. With 3 bases clipped from V and 10 bases from J, the junction kept 5 bases outside the gene matches. Germline V gene lookup returns CDR1 SGHDN and CDR2 FVKESK. This CDR3 is CASSQDRVSEQFF. In DNA, the CDR3 is TGTGCCAGCAGCCAGGACAGGGTCTCGGAGCAGTTCTTC.

The table lists this clonotype with many counts. The J gene is TRBJ2-7, the V gene TRBV21-1; the table's D call, TRBD1, has no DNA check behind it. TRBV21-1 is classified as a pseudogene. The CDR3 totals 13 residues. The CDR3 loop is CASVSRGRHEQYF. DNA for the CDR3: TGTGCCAGCGTTTCACGGGGGCGGCACGAGCAGTACTTC.

This clonotype showed up many times. V and J are TRBV10-3 and TRBJ2-2, with 7 bases aligning to TRBD1. The CDR3 covers 14 residues. Per the germline V gene, CDR1 is ENHRY and CDR2 is SYGVKD. J lost 4 bases, V lost 7 bases, and 6 bases had no gene match. CDR3 nucleotide sequence: TGTGCCATCACGGCCACAGGGGTCACCGGGGAGCTGTTTTTT. Amino acid sequence: CAITATGVTGELFF.

This clonotype was seen more than once but under ten times. CDR3: CASGLAAGANVLTF. The CDR3 DNA is TGTGCCAGCGGTCTGGCGGCTGGGGCCAACGTCCTGACTTTC. The chain uses TRBV12-3 or TRBV12-4 and TRBJ2-6; D is uncertain. The CDR3 extends over 14 amino acids. Trimming removed 8 bases at V and 2 bases at J, with 10 bases between.

This clonotype was counted at least ten times. This sequence joins TRBV4-2 and TRBJ2-7, with 8 bases aligning to TRBD1. CDR1 LGHNA and CDR2 YNFKEQ come from the germline V gene. V was clipped by 0 bases and J by 4 bases; unmatched bases: 8. This CDR3 comprises 16 residues. CDR3 sequence: CASSQDLTGGRYEQYF. In nucleotides, the CDR3 is TGTGCCAGCAGCCAAGATCTAACAGGGGGAAGGTACGAGCAGTACTTC.

CDR3 DNA: TGCAGTGCGATCCCCCTAGCGGGGGGGAATGAGCAGTTCTTC. Its protein product is CSAIPLAGGNEQFF. This chain connects TRBV20-1 to TRBJ2-1; 12 bases align to TRBD2. The CDR3 runs 14 residues. Germline CDR1 reads DFQATT; CDR2 reads SNEGSKA (reference sequence). V shed 6 bases and J 7 bases; nucleotides not matched to a gene: 7.

The V gene is TRBV12-3 or TRBV12-4, the J gene TRBJ1-1, with D possibly being TRBD1 (6 bases). The CDR3 is made up of 12 amino acids. The V end was cut by 5 bases, the J end by 8 bases, with 12 bases between. CDR3 nucleotides: TGTGCCAGCAGTCACGGGACAAACGAAGCTTTCTTT. This encodes CASSHGTNEAFF.

The table lists this clonotype with a few counts. CDR3 amino acids: CSARDPASRLETQYF. In DNA form, the CDR3 reads TGCAGTGCTAGAGATCCGGCTAGCAGATTGGAGACCCAGTACTTC. The chain couples TRBV20-1 to TRBJ2-5; TRBD2 is a possible D gene (5 bases). Trimming removed 0 bases at V and 5 bases at J, with 16 bases between. The CDR3 sequence is 15 residues long. The germline gives CDR1 DFQATT, CDR2 SNEGSKA (reference sequence).

The chain combines TRBV5-1 with TRBJ1-1; D may be TRBD1 (5 bases). There are 16 residues in the CDR3. CDR1 is SGHRS, CDR2 YFSETQ, per germline. Trimming removed 0 bases from V and 4 bases from J, with 16 bases in between. The CDR3 nucleotides read TGCGCCAGCAGCTTGGGGGGGATGAGGGGCCTCACTGAAGCTTTCTTT. Its protein is CASSLGGMRGLTEAFF.

Many counts were recorded for this clonotype. The V call is TRBV7-6, the J call TRBJ2-2; tentative D call: TRBD1 (6 bases). Per germline, CDR1 SGHVS and CDR2 FNYEAQ. V was shortened by 3 bases and J by 1 base, with 6 bases between the two germline ends. The CDR3 sequence is 14 residues long. The CDR3 region has the DNA TGTGCCAGCAGCTTGGACAGGAACACCGGGGAGCTGTTTTTT. This codes for CASSLDRNTGELFF.

The chain has TRBV9 and TRBJ2-7, with 7 bases identical to TRBD1. The CDR3 extends over 15 amino acids. The germline V gene has CDR1 SGDLS and CDR2 YYNGEE. Unmatched junction bases numbered 6, after V lost 0 bases and J lost 3 bases. The CDR3 here is CASSVGQGALYEQYF. DNA of the CDR3: TGTGCCAGCAGCGTAGGACAGGGAGCCCTCTACGAGCAGTACTTC.